This is a list of T cell receptor beta chains from one sample in a study of PD-1 blockade in classical Hodgkin lymphoma. Repertoires were generated with immunoSEQ multiplex PCR, while TCRdb's copy carries only in-frame clones and drops some. The sample shows 90,000 to 130,000 clones, roughly nine tenths of them seen only once. The specimen comprised peripheral blood mononuclear cells (PBMCs), sampled before the second cycle of nivolumab. These TCRs come from a human donor with classical Hodgkin lymphoma. Each CDR3 is given with its conserved first and last residue. A D gene is named only where the DNA matches it firmly. Expanded clones are given a class, and other clones once, few, many or no size at all.

CDR3aa | CDR3nt | j_gene | v_gene | abundance | d_gene
CASSDGAERGEKLFF | TGCGCCAGCAGTGATGGAGCCGAACGGGGTGAAAAACTGTTTTTT | TRBJ1-4 | TRBV10-2 | - | -
CAWSVPRGHQPQHF | TGTGCCTGGAGTGTACCTAGGGGGCATCAGCCCCAGCATTTT | TRBJ1-5 | TRBV30 | - | TRBD1
CAISDSAGLAGSTGELFF | TGTGCCATCAGTGATTCCGCGGGACTAGCGGGTAGCACCGGGGAGCTGTTTTTT | TRBJ2-2 | TRBV10-3 | - | TRBD2
CASSLGGQGAFQPQHF | TGTGCCAGCAGCTTAGGGGGACAGGGGGCTTTTCAGCCCCAGCATTTT | TRBJ1-5 | TRBV7-2 | - | TRBD1
CATGTGGTEAFF | TGTGCCACCGGGACAGGGGGGACTGAAGCTTTCTTT | TRBJ1-1 | TRBV19 | - | TRBD1
CASSFGPEGNQPQHF | TGTGCCAGCAGCTTCGGACCCGAGGGCAATCAGCCCCAGCATTTT | TRBJ1-5 | TRBV7-2 | - | -
CAISESGTGAFEQYF | TGTGCCATCAGTGAGTCGGGGACAGGCGCCTTCGAGCAGTACTTC | TRBJ2-7 | TRBV10-3 | - | TRBD1
CASSSTGLGEKLFF | TGTGCCAGCAGCTCGACAGGCCTCGGGGAAAAACTGTTTTTT | TRBJ1-4 | TRBV7-9 | - | -
CASSEWNRGSEKLFF | TGTGCCAGCAGTGAATGGAACAGGGGATCGGAAAAACTGTTTTTT | TRBJ1-4 | TRBV25-1 | - | TRBD1
CASRLGSYNEQFF | TGTGCCAGCAGGCTAGGATCCTACAATGAGCAGTTCTTC | TRBJ2-1 | TRBV28 | - | -
CASSQGLAGFTDTQYF | TGTGCCAGCAGCCAGGGACTAGCGGGTTTCACAGATACGCAGTATTTT | TRBJ2-3 | TRBV5-6 | - | TRBD2
CASSAYPGTGVLLTNEKLFF | TGTGCCAGCAGTGCCTATCCCGGGACAGGGGTGCTATTAACTAATGAAAAACTGTTTTTT | TRBJ1-4 | TRBV6-1 | few | TRBD1
CASSLNPNTEAFF | TGTGCCAGTAGTCTGAATCCGAACACTGAAGCTTTCTTT | TRBJ1-1 | TRBV19 | - | -
CASSTWTSGTPLGTGELFF | TGTGCCAGCAGCACTTGGACTAGCGGCACTCCTTTGGGCACCGGGGAGCTGTTTTTT | TRBJ2-2 | TRBV7-2 | - | TRBD2
CASSAENRELWYEQYF | TGCGCCAGCAGCGCGGAGAACAGGGAACTTTGGTACGAGCAGTACTTC | TRBJ2-7 | TRBV5-1 | - | -
CASSPVLLEAFF | TGTGCCAGCTCACCAGTACTTCTCGAAGCTTTCTTT | TRBJ1-1 | TRBV18 | - | -
CASSSLSGTGYEQYF | TGTGCCAGCTCGTCCCTGAGCGGGACGGGCTACGAGCAGTACTTC | TRBJ2-7 | TRBV18 | - | TRBD2
CASSQDLKGFYYEQYF | TGCGCCAGCAGCCAAGATTTAAAAGGATTTTACTACGAGCAGTACTTC | TRBJ2-7 | TRBV4-3 | - | -
CASSHLEGTNEQFF | TGCGCCAGCAGCCATTTGGAGGGGACCAATGAGCAGTTCTTC | TRBJ2-1 | TRBV4-3 | medium-sized | -
CASSYGLAGNYEQYF | TGTGCCAGCAGTTACGGACTAGCGGGAAACTACGAGCAGTACTTC | TRBJ2-7 | TRBV6-5 | - | TRBD2
CAWSVSIRTEAFF | TGTGCCTGGAGTGTAAGTATTAGGACTGAAGCTTTCTTT | TRBJ1-1 | TRBV30 | - | -
CASSGQPQHF | TGTGCCAGCAGTGGACAGCCCCAGCATTTT | TRBJ1-5 | TRBV6-1 | few | -
CASSEVLFRSPNEQYF | TGCGCCAGCAGTGAGGTTCTCTTCAGGAGCCCCAACGAGCAGTACTTC | TRBJ2-7 | TRBV10-2 | - | -
CASSLAGGNQPQHF | TGCGCCAGCAGCTTGGCAGGGGGCAATCAGCCCCAGCATTTT | TRBJ1-5 | TRBV5-1 | few | -
CASSWDSSYEQYF | TGTGCCAGCAGTTGGGACAGCTCCTACGAGCAGTACTTC | TRBJ2-7 | TRBV6-5 | - | TRBD1
CASSLVRGLDTEAFF | TGTGCCAGCAGCTTAGTTAGGGGGCTTGACACTGAAGCTTTCTTT | TRBJ1-1 | TRBV7-9 | - | TRBD1
CASSPTGMGNQPQHF | TGTGCCAGCAGCCCTACAGGGATGGGCAATCAGCCCCAGCATTTT | TRBJ1-5 | TRBV4-2 | once | -
CASGNRDREEKLFF | TGTGCCAGCGGAAACAGGGATAGGGAGGAAAAACTGTTTTTT | TRBJ1-4 | TRBV7-8 | few | -
CASSPVLIEKETQYF | TGTGCCAGCAGCCCAGTTTTAATAGAGAAAGAGACCCAGTACTTC | TRBJ2-5 | TRBV4-2 | - | -
CATQRDIGYEQYF | TGTGCCACCCAGAGGGACATTGGCTACGAGCAGTACTTC | TRBJ2-7 | TRBV6-1 | - | -
CASSFLAGDNNEQFF | TGTGCCAGCAGCTTTCTAGCGGGAGACAACAATGAGCAGTTCTTC | TRBJ2-1 | TRBV27 | - | TRBD2
CASSDRDYRTDTQYF | TGTGCCAGCAGCGACCGGGACTACCGCACAGATACGCAGTATTTT | TRBJ2-3 | TRBV9 | - | TRBD2
CASSLQGGNQPQHF | TGTGCCAGCAGTTTGCAGGGCGGCAATCAGCCCCAGCATTTT | TRBJ1-5 | TRBV27 | - | -
CASSPLDISNQPQHF | TGCGCCAGCAGCCCTCTTGACATTAGCAATCAGCCCCAGCATTTT | TRBJ1-5 | TRBV4-1 | - | -
CASSPTLNLGAAFF | TGTGCCAGCAGCCCCACTCTGAACCTGGGGGCAGCTTTCTTT | TRBJ1-1 | TRBV14 | - | -
CASSQDVRYEQFF | TGCGCCAGCAGCCAAGATGTCAGATATGAGCAGTTCTTC | TRBJ2-1 | TRBV4-1 | - | -
CASSGGTSSSEQYF | TGTGCCAGTAGTGGAGGGACTAGCTCGTCCGAGCAGTACTTC | TRBJ2-7 | TRBV19 | - | TRBD2
CAWSWGPDGYTF | TGTGCCTGGAGTTGGGGGCCGGATGGCTACACCTTC | TRBJ1-2 | TRBV30 | once | -
CASSQMATEFTDTQYF | TGTGCCAGCAGCCAGATGGCGACAGAATTCACAGATACGCAGTATTTT | TRBJ2-3 | TRBV7-9 | - | -
CASRIGTPYNEQFF | TGTGCCAGCAGGATTGGGACACCCTACAATGAGCAGTTCTTC | TRBJ2-1 | TRBV28 | - | -
CASSLPGASNQPQHF | TGTGCCAGCAGCTTACCGGGGGCAAGCAATCAGCCCCAGCATTTT | TRBJ1-5 | TRBV7-9 | - | -
CASSSTLPGLALTGELFF | TGTGCCAGCAGTTCAACCCTCCCGGGACTAGCGCTCACCGGGGAGCTGTTTTTT | TRBJ2-2 | TRBV28 | - | TRBD2
CASSVPRAAGYNEQFF | TGTGCCAGCAGCGTCCCCCGGGCGGCGGGATACAATGAGCAGTTCTTC | TRBJ2-1 | TRBV14 | - | -
CASSPDGTLNTEAFF | TGTGCCAGCTCACCAGACGGGACATTGAACACTGAAGCTTTCTTT | TRBJ1-1 | TRBV18 | - | -
CASTNPSGSVDEQFF | TGTGCCAGCACTAACCCTAGCGGGAGTGTCGATGAGCAGTTCTTC | TRBJ2-1 | TRBV28 | - | TRBD2
CASSVDVTSSYEQYF | TGTGCCAGCAGCGTAGACGTGACTAGCAGCTACGAGCAGTACTTC | TRBJ2-7 | TRBV9 | once | TRBD2
CAWSVFGTFYEQYF | TGTGCCTGGAGTGTATTTGGAACCTTCTACGAGCAGTACTTC | TRBJ2-7 | TRBV30 | - | -
CASSIDRGVLAGGHNEQFF | TGTGCCAGTAGTATAGACCGGGGAGTGTTAGCGGGAGGGCACAATGAGCAGTTCTTC | TRBJ2-1 | TRBV19 | - | TRBD2
CASSFGTGNYGYTF | TGTGCCAGCAGCTTCGGGACAGGGAACTATGGCTACACCTTC | TRBJ1-2 | TRBV11-2 | - | TRBD1
CALRRSRGTSNYGYTF | TGTGCCTTGCGGAGGTCGAGGGGGACCTCTAACTATGGCTACACCTTC | TRBJ1-2 | TRBV30 | - | -
CASSIAGQTYTEAFF | TGTGCCAGTAGTATAGCGGGGCAGACTTACACTGAAGCTTTCTTT | TRBJ1-1 | TRBV19 | - | -
CASSLAFGDWETQYF | TGTGCCAGCAGCTTAGCGTTTGGGGATTGGGAGACCCAGTACTTC | TRBJ2-5 | TRBV7-2 | once | -
CASSSGGADGNTIYF | TGTGCCAGCAGCAGTGGTGGGGCTGATGGAAACACCATATATTTT | TRBJ1-3 | TRBV21-1 | - | -
CASSIEGTGELFF | TGTGCCAGTAGTATTGAGGGAACCGGGGAGCTGTTTTTT | TRBJ2-2 | TRBV19 | few | -
CASSPQKGRDNDQPQHF | TGTGCCAGCAGCCCACAGAAAGGCCGGGATAACGATCAGCCCCAGCATTTT | TRBJ1-5 | TRBV21-1 | - | -
CASGYGPAYEQYF | TGTGCCAGCGGTTACGGACCGGCCTACGAGCAGTACTTC | TRBJ2-7 | TRBV27 | - | -
CASSLFDGADTQYF | TGTGCCAGCAGTTTGTTCGACGGTGCGGATACGCAGTATTTT | TRBJ2-3 | TRBV27 | - | -
CASRLSPGPKQETQYF | TGTGCAAGTCGCTTATCTCCGGGACCGAAACAAGAGACCCAGTACTTC | TRBJ2-5 | TRBV12-2 | - | -
CASSFSTSGIHEQYF | TGTGCCAGTAGTTTTTCGACTAGCGGGATCCACGAGCAGTACTTC | TRBJ2-7 | TRBV19 | - | TRBD2